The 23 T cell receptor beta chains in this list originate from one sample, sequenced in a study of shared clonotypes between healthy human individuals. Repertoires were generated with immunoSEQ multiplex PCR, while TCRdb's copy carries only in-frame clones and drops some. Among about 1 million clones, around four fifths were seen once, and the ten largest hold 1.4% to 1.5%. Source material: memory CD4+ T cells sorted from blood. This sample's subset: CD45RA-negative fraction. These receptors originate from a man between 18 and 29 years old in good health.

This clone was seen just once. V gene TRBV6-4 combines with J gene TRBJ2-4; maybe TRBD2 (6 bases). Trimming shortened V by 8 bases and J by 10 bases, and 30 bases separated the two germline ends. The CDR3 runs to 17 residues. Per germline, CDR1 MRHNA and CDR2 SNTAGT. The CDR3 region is CASLSGPRTTEVTIQYF. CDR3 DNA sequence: TGTGCCAGCTTATCCGGACCTCGGACTACTGAAGTTACGATTCAGTACTTC.

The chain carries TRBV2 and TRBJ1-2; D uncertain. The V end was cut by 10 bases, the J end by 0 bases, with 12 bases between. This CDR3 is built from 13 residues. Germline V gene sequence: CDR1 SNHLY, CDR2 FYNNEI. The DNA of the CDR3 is TGTGCCACCCGAGGATCCCCTAACTATGGCTACACCTTC. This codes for CATRGSPNYGYTF.

The CDR3 sequence: CASSLAGDEQFF. The CDR3 DNA is TGTGCCAGCAGCCTCGCGGGAGATGAGCAGTTCTTC. This chain uses TRBV5-4 with TRBJ2-1, with 7 bases fitting TRBD2. J was trimmed by 8 bases and V by 4 bases; bases with no gene match: 3. Germline CDR1 SGHNT, CDR2 YYREEE (reference sequence). The CDR3 consists of 12 residues.

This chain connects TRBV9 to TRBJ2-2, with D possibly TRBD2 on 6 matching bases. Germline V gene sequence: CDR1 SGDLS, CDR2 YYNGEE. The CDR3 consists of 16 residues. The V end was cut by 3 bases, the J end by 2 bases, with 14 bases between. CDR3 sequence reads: CASSATDGTNTGELFF. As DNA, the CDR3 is TGTGCCAGCAGCGCAACAGACGGGACTAACACCGGGGAGCTGTTTTTT.

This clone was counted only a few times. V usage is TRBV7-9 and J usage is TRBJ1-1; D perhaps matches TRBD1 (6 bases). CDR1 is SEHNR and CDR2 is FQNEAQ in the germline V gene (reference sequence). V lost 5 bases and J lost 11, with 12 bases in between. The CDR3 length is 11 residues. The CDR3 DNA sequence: TGTGCCAGCAGCACCGGGACAATTGCTTTCTTT. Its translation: CASSTGTIAFF.

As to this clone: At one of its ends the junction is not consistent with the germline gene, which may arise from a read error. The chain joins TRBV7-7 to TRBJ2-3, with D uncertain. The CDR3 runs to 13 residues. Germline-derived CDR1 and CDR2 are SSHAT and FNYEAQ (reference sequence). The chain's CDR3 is CASSPNWGDTQYF. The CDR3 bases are TGTGCTAGCAGCCCCAACTGGGGAGATACGCAGTATTTT.

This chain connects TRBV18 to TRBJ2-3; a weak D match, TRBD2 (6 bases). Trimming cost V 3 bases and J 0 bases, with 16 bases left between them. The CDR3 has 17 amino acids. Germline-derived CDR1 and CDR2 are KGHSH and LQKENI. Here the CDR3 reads CASSPPAGGDSTDTQYF. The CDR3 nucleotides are TGTGCCAGCTCACCTCCGGCGGGCGGGGATAGCACAGATACGCAGTATTTT.

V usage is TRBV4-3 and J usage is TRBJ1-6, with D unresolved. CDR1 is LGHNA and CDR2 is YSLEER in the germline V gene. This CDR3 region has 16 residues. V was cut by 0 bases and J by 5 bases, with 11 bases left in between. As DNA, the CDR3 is TGCGCCAGCAGCCAAGAGGTATGGGGTAATAATTCACCCCTCCACTTT. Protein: CASSQEVWGNNSPLHF.

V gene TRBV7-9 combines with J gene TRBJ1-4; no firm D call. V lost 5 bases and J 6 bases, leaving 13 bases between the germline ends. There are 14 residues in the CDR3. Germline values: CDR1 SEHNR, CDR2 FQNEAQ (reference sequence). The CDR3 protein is CASSRQQRDEKLFF. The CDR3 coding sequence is TGTGCCAGCAGCAGACAACAGCGGGATGAAAAACTGTTTTTT.

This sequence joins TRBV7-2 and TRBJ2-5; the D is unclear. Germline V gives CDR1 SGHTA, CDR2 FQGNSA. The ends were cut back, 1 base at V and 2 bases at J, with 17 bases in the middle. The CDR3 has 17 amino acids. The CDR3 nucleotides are TGTGCCAGCAGCTTAGATTACCCGGGTGCCCTACAAGAGACCCAGTACTTC. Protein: CASSLDYPGALQETQYF.

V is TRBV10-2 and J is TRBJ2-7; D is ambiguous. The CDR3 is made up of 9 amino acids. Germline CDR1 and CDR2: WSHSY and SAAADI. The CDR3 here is CVFTRPQYF. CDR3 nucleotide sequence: TGCGTCTTTACTCGCCCGCAGTACTTC.

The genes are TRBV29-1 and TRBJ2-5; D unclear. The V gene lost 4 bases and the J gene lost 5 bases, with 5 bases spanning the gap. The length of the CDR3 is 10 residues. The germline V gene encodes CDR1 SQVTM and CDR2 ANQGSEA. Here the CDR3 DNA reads TGCAGCGTTGCGGTGGAGACCCAGTACTTC. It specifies CSVAVETQYF.

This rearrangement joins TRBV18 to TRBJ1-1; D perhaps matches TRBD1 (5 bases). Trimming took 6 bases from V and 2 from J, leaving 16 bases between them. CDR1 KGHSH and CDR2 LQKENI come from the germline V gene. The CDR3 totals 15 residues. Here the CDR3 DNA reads TGTGCCAGCTCTCGAGACGGACACTTTAACACTGAAGCTTTCTTT. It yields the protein CASSRDGHFNTEAFF.

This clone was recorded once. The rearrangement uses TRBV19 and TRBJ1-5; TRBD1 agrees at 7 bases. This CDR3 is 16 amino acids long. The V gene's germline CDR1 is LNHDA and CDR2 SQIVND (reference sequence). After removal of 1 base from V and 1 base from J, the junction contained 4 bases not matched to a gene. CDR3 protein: CASSIGADRSNQPQHF. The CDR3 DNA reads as TGTGCCAGTAGTATAGGGGCGGACAGGAGCAATCAGCCCCAGCATTTT.

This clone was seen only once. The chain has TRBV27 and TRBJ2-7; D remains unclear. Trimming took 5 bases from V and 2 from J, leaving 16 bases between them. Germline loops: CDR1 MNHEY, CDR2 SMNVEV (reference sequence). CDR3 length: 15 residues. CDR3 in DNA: TGTGCCAGCAGTACCCCTCGGGTCCGACCCTACGAGCAGTACTTC. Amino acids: CASSTPRVRPYEQYF.

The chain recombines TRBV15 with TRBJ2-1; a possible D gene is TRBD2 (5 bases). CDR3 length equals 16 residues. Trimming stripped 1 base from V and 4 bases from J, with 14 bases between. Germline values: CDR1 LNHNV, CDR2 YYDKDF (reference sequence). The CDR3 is CATSRAIRTSYNEQFF. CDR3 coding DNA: TGTGCCACCAGCAGAGCGATTAGGACTTCTTACAATGAGCAGTTCTTC.

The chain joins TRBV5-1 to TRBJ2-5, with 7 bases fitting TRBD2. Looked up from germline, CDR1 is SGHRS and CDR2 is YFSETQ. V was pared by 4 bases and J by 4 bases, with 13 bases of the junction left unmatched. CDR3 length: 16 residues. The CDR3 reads CASSPPGRATGETQYF. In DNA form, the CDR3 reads TGCGCCAGCAGCCCACCAGGGAGGGCCACCGGAGAGACCCAGTACTTC.

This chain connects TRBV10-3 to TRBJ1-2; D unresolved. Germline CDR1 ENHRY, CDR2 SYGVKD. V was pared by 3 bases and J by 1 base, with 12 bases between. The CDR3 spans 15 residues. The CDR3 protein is CAISDGLGSNYGYTF. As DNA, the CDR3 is TGTGCCATCAGTGACGGTTTGGGAAGTAACTATGGCTACACCTTC.

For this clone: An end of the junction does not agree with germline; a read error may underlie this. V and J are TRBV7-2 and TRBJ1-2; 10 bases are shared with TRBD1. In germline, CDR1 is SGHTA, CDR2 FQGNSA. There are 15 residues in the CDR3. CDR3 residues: CASSLDPGQGYGYTF. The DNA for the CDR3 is TGTGCCAGCAGTTTAGACCCGGGACAGGGGTATGGCTACACCTTC.

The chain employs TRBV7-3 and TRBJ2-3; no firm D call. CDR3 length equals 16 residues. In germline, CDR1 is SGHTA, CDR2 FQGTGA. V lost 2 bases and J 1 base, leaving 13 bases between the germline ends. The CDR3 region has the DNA TGTGCCAGCAGCTTATCGACGACTCCCGGCACAGATACGCAGTATTTT. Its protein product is CASSLSTTPGTDTQYF.

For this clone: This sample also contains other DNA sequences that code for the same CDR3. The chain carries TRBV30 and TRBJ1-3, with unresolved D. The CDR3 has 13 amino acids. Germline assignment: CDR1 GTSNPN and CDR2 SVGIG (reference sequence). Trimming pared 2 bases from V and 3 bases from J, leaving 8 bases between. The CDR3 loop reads CAWSRAVGNTIYF. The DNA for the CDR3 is TGTGCCTGGAGTAGGGCCGTTGGAAACACCATATATTTT.

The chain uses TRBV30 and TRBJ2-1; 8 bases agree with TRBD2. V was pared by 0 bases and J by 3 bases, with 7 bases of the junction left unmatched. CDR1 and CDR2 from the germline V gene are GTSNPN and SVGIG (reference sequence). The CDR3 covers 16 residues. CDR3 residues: CAWSVPGSGGYNEQFF. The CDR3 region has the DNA TGTGCCTGGAGTGTACCGGGAAGCGGGGGCTACAATGAGCAGTTCTTC.

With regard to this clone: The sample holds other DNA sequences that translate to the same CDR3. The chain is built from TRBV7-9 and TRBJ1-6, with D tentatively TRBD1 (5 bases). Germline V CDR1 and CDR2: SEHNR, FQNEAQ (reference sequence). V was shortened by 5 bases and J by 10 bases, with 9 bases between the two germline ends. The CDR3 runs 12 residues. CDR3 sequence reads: CASSLPGSPLHF. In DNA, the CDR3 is TGTGCCAGCAGCCTCCCAGGGTCACCCCTCCACTTT.